The 10 T cell receptor beta chains below were found in one sample sequenced in a study of T cells in Graves' hyperthyroidism and ophthalmopathy (dated by TCRdb to about 2019). Library preparation was by multiplex PCR. Instrument used: Illumina HiSeq 2000. TCR beta CDR3 regions were amplified from RNA transcripts. The first round of RT-PCR for the TCR CDR3 was performed with the HTBI primer set and the Qiagen OneStep RT-PCR kit. In TCRdb, the public reads were trimmed at Q25 with fastp and aligned with MiXCR, with productive beta chains retained. For every CDR3 protein sequence, its rows merge into one entry that carries the most common genes and DNA. The sample contains around 440,000 distinct CDR3 sequences, approximately 14% of them found a single time. Around 7.7% of the sample comes from the top ten. The sample taken for sequencing was blood. The receptors derive from a woman in her late teens or twenties with Graves' hyperthyroidism.

This clonotype was seen many times. This chain joins TRBV6-1 and TRBJ2-1, with 12 bases lining up with TRBD1. There are 15 residues in the CDR3. After removal of 4 bases from V and 7 bases from J, the junction contained 5 bases not matched to a gene. The germline gives CDR1 MNHNS, CDR2 SASEGT. The CDR3 region is CASSGRDRGPNEQFF. The CDR3 bases are TGTGCCAGCAGTGGCCGGGACAGGGGGCCGAATGAGCAGTTCTTC.

This clonotype was counted ten times or more. J is TRBJ2-3 and V is TRBV3-1; D not resolved. Germline CDR1 reads LGHDT; CDR2 reads YNNKEL (reference sequence). The length of the CDR3 is 13 residues. V lost 6 bases and J lost 1, with 8 bases in between. Here the CDR3 DNA reads TGTGCCAGCAGTCCTATCGGCACAGATACGCAGTATTTT. Its translation: CASSPIGTDTQYF.

Many counts were recorded for this clonotype. The chain is built from TRBV12-3 or TRBV12-4 and TRBJ2-5; a weak D match, TRBD1 (6 bases). This CDR3 spans 14 amino acids. V was pared by 7 bases and J by 5 bases, with 17 bases between. The CDR3 nucleotides read TGTGCCAGCACCAAGCAGGGGCGGCGGGAGACCCAGTACTTC. Protein: CASTKQGRRETQYF.

This clonotype was seen ten or more times. The chain is built from TRBV3-1 and TRBJ1-2, with D possibly TRBD1 on 6 matching bases. The CDR3 has 14 amino acids. Trimming removed 1 base at V and 2 bases at J, with 8 bases between. Germline CDR1 and CDR2: LGHDT and YNNKEL (reference sequence). The CDR3 protein is CASSQVGGNYGYTF. The CDR3 nucleotides are TGTGCCAGCAGCCAAGTTGGGGGCAACTATGGCTACACCTTC.

This chain joins TRBV7-9 and TRBJ2-1; the match to TRBD2 covers 10 bases. Germline V CDR1 and CDR2: SEHNR, FQNEAQ (reference sequence). After removal of 2 bases from V and 5 bases from J, the junction contained 3 bases not matched to a gene. The CDR3 length is 15 residues. CDR3 nucleotide sequence: TGTGCCAGCAGCTTACTAGCGGGGGTCCACAATGAGCAGTTCTTC. Protein product: CASSLLAGVHNEQFF.

This clonotype was found once. The chain is built from TRBV6-2 or TRBV6-3 and TRBJ2-2; D gene uncertain. The ends were cut back, 2 bases at V and 1 base at J, with 8 bases in the middle. Germline CDR1 reads MNHEY; CDR2 reads SVGEGT. CDR3 length: 15 residues. CDR3 in DNA: TGTGCCAGCAGTTACAGCCTAAAGAACACCGGGGAGCTGTTTTTT. Translating it yields CASSYSLKNTGELFF.

CDR3 sequence reads: CASGKGHANTGELFF. CDR3 nucleotide sequence: TGTGCCAGCGGAAAGGGACACGCGAACACCGGGGAGCTGTTTTTT. The chain joins TRBV9 to TRBJ2-2; possible D gene TRBD1, 6 bases. The V end lost 7 bases, the J end lost 0 bases, and 13 bases lay between the germline ends. From germline, CDR1 is SGDLS and CDR2 YYNGEE. CDR3 size: 15 residues.

This clonotype was observed at least ten times. V and J are TRBV7-9 and TRBJ2-7; D is possibly TRBD1 (5 bases). The CDR3 totals 15 residues. Trimming stripped 3 bases from V and 4 bases from J, with 16 bases between. CDR1 is SEHNR, CDR2 FQNEAQ, per germline (reference sequence). CDR3 region: CASSLTGAGLYEQYF. The CDR3 nucleotides read TGTGCCAGCAGCTTGACGGGTGCAGGGCTATACGAGCAGTACTTC.

The chain has TRBV20-1 and TRBJ1-5; tentative D call: TRBD1 (5 bases). This CDR3 has 15 residues. From germline, CDR1 is DFQATT and CDR2 SNEGSKA (reference sequence). V lost 3 bases to trimming and J lost 2 bases, with 14 bases between them. This chain's CDR3 is CSASPGGGGNQPQHF. CDR3 DNA sequence: TGCAGTGCTAGCCCCGGGGGGGGGGGCAATCAGCCCCAGCATTTT.

Many counts were recorded for this clonotype. J is TRBJ2-3 and V is TRBV28; D gene ambiguous. The CDR3 runs 14 residues. CDR1 and CDR2 from the germline V gene are MDHEN and SYDVKM. V was trimmed by 5 bases and J by 0 bases, leaving 9 bases between them. The CDR3 protein is CASSTSRSTDTQYF. The CDR3 DNA follows: TGTGCCAGCAGTACCTCGAGGAGCACAGATACGCAGTATTTT.